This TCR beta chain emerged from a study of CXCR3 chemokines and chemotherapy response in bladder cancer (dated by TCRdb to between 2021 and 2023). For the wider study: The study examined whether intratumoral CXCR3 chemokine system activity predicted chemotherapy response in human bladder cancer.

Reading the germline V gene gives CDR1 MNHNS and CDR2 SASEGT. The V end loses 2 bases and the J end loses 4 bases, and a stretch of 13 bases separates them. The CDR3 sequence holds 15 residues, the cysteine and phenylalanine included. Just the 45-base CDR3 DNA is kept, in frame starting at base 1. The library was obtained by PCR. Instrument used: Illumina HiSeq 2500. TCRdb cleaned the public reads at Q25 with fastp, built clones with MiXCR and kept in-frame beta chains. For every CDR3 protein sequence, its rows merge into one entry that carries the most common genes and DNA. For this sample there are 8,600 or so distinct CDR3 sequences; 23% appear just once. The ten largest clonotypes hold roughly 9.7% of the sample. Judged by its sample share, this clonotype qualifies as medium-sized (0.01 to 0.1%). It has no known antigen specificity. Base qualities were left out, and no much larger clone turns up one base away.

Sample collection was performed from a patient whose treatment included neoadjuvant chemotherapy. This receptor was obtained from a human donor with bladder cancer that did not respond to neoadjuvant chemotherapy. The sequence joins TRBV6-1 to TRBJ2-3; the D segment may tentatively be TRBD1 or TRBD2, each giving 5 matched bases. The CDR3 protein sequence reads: CASSEWHRGADTQYF. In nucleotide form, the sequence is TGTGCCAGCAGTGAATGGCACCGAGGGGCAGATACGCAGTATTTT.